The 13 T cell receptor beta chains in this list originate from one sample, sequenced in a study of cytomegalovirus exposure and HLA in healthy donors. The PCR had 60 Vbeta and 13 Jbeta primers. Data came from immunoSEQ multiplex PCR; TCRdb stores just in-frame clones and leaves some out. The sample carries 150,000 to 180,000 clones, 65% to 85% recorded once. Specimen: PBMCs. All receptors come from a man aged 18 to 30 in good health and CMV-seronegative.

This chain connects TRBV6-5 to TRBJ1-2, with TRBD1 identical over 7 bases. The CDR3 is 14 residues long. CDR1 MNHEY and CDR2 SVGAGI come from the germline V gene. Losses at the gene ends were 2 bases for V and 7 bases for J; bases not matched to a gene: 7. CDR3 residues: CASSYRNRDSGYTF. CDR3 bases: TGTGCCAGCAGTTACAGAAACCGGGACAGTGGCTACACCTTC.

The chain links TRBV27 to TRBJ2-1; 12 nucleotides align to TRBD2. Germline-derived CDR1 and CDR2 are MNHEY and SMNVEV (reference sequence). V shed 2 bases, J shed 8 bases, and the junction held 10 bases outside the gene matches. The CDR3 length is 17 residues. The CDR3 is CASSLGLAGGRVDEQFF. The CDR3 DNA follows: TGTGCCAGCAGTTTAGGTCTAGCGGGGGGGCGGGTCGATGAGCAGTTCTTC.

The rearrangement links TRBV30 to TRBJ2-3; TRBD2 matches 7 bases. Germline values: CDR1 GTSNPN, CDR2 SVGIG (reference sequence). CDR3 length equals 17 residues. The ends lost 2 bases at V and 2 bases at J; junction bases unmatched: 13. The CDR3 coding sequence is TGTGCCTGGAGTCCGGCGGAAGCGGGACTCTTCACAGATACGCAGTATTTT. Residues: CAWSPAEAGLFTDTQYF.

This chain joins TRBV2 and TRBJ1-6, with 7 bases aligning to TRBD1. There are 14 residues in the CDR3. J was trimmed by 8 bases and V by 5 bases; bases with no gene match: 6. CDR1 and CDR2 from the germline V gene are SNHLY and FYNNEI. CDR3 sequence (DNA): TGTGCCAGCAGTAGTGGGGACAGATATTCACCCCTCCACTTT. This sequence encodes CASSSGDRYSPLHF.

CDR3 sequence reads: CASRDTGNTIYF. The CDR3 coding sequence is TGTGCCAGCCGAGATACTGGAAACACCATATATTTT. The chain links TRBV9 to TRBJ1-3; the D is unclear. The CDR3 is 12 amino acids. With 7 bases removed from V and 2 bases from J, the gap between germline ends came to 7 bases. Germline-derived CDR1 and CDR2 are SGDLS and YYNGEE. The variable domain in full, with the rest retrieved from reference TRBV9 and TRBJ1-3, is DSGVTQTPKHLITATGQRVTLRCSPRSGDLSVYWYQQSLDQGLQFLIQYYNGEERAKGNILERFSAQQFPDLHSELNLSSLELGDSALYFCASRDTGNTIYFGEGSWLTVV.

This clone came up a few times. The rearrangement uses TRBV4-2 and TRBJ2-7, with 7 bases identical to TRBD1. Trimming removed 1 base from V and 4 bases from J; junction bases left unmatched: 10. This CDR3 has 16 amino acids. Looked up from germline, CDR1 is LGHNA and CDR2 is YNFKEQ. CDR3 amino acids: CASSQADRAVLYEQYF. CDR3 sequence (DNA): TGTGCCAGCAGCCAAGCAGACAGGGCCGTTCTATACGAGCAGTACTTC.

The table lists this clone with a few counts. CDR3 sequence (DNA): TGTGCCAGCAGTAGGTCTTGGGGCCGCGGGGAGCTGTTTTTT. Its protein product is CASSRSWGRGELFF. This rearrangement joins TRBV28 to TRBJ2-2, with D perhaps TRBD1 (5 bases). The V gene's germline CDR1 is MDHEN and CDR2 SYDVKM. The V and J ends lost 5 bases and 7 bases respectively, with 14 bases between them. This CDR3 has 14 amino acids.

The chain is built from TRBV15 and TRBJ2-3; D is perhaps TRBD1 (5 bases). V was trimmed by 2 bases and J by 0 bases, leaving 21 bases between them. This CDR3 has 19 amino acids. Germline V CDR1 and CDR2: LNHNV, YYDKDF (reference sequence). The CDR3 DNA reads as TGTGCCACCAGCAGAACCCTCAGTTTGGCAGGGCGTAGCACAGATACGCAGTATTTT. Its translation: CATSRTLSLAGRSTDTQYF.

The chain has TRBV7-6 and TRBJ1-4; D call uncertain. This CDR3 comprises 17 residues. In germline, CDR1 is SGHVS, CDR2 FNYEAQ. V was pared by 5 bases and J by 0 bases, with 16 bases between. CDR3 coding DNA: TGTGCCAGCAGCCGATCCGGGTTCGGCGCAACTAATGAAAAACTGTTTTTT. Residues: CASSRSGFGATNEKLFF.

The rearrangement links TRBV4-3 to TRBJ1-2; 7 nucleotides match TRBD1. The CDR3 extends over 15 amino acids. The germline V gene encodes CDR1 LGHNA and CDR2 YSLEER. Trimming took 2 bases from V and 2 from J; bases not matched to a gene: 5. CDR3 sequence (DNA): TGCGCCAGCAGCCAATTGGCAGGGGGGAACTATGGCTACACCTTC. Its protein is CASSQLAGGNYGYTF.

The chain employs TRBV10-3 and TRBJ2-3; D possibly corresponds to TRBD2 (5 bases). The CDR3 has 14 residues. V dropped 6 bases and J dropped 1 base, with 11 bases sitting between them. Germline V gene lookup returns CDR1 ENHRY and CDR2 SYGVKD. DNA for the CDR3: TGTGCCATCAGGGCAGGACTGGGCACAGATACGCAGTATTTT. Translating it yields CAIRAGLGTDTQYF.

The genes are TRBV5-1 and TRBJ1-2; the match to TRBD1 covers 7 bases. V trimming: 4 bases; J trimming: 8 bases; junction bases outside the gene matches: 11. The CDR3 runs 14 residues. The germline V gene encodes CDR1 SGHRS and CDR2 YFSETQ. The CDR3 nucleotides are TGCGCCAGCAGCCTTGACAGGGTACTAGGCGGCTACACCTTC. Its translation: CASSLDRVLGGYTF.

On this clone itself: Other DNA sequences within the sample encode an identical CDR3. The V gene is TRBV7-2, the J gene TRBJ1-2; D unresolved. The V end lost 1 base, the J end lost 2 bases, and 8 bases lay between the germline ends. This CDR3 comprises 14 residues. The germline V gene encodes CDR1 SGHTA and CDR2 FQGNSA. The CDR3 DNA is TGTGCCAGCAGCTTAGGGCGAGGAAACTATGGCTACACCTTC. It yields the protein CASSLGRGNYGYTF.